The T cell receptor (beta chain) under discussion was sequenced for a study of graft-versus-host responses after intestinal transplantation. Study as a whole: Every recipient underwent anti-thymocyte globulin induction, then tacrolimus and steroids for roughly 3 years.

On this clone: Its antigen is undetermined.

Between the trimmed V and J ends, which lost 3 bases and 1 base, there was a span of 6 bases. The CDR3 has 13 residues. Germline CDR1 is SNHLY and CDR2 is FYNNEI. General study results and limits: There were GvH clones found in recipient marrow, and some of them appeared first in ileum or blood.

Data came from immunoSEQ multiplex PCR; TCRdb stores just in-frame clones and leaves some out. The data contain 88,000 or so clones, roughly nine tenths of them singletons. This chain uses TRBV2 with TRBJ1-1, with unresolved D. Sequenced material: unstimulated CD4+ T cells sorted from spleen or lymph node cells, taken before intestinal transplant. This receptor was taken from a human donor who received an intestinal transplant. The CDR3 region is CASSDNRNTEAFF. The CDR3, as DNA: TGTGCCAGCAGTGATAATCGGAACACTGAAGCTTTCTTT.